This TCR beta chain appears in the sequencing data of a study of post-analysis software for immune sequencing data. Sequencing libraries made from TCR beta cDNA carried unique molecular identifiers. TCRdb analysed the PCR reads with MiXCR anew, one entry per CDR3 protein. Among about 430,000 distinct CDR3 sequences listed, approximately 42% were seen once. The CDR3 runs 16 residues. The germline V gene encodes CDR1 ENHRY and CDR2 SYGVKD. The J segment lost 7 bases and the V segment lost 0 bases, leaving 7 bases of the junction unmatched. Many counts were recorded for this clonotype. Its antigen is currently unknown. The study's findings and limits: Controls' normalized Chao1 diversity significantly exceeded that of multiple sclerosis patients. With F measure, samples from one preparation batch clustered together strongly. Controls showed lower frequencies than patients for 4 or 5 TRBV segments, and TRBV5-6, TRBV5-1 and TRBV20-1 were among these.

The chain links TRBV10-3 to TRBJ1-5, with 9 bases lining up with TRBD1. The TCR sequence derives from a girl aged 2-10 years with multiple sclerosis. The sequencing input was blood. DNA for the CDR3: TGTGCCATCAGTGAGTCGTCCGGGACAGGGCGACAGCCCCAGCATTTT. This gives the protein CAISESSGTGRQPQHF.